These 22 T cell receptor beta chains were all obtained from the same sample, sequenced in a study of blood T cell repertoires in COVID-19. Sequencing was performed with immunoSEQ multiplex PCR; in TCRdb, only in-frame clones are kept and a portion is missing. Among approximately 140,000 clones, more than 75% were seen once, and the ten largest hold 5.5% to 7.5%. Input material: peripheral blood. These receptors came from an elderly man with acute or convalescent COVID-19.

This chain uses TRBV12-5 with TRBJ1-2; D is uncertain. The germline V gene has CDR1 LGHNT and CDR2 FRNRAP. V was trimmed by 1 base and J by 8 bases, leaving 8 bases between them. CDR3 length: 12 residues. Here the CDR3 reads CASGLDSSGYTF. The CDR3 coding sequence is TGTGCTAGTGGTTTGGACAGCTCCGGCTACACCTTC.

This clone showed up just once. V and J are TRBV28 and TRBJ1-2; D uncertain. CDR1 is MDHEN, CDR2 SYDVKM, per germline. CDR3 size: 16 residues. The ends were cut back, 2 bases at V and 0 bases at J, with 13 bases in the middle. The CDR3 protein is CASSLHRLQSNYGYTF. The CDR3 nucleotides are TGTGCCAGCAGTTTACACAGATTGCAGTCTAACTATGGCTACACCTTC.

This clone was observed a few times. V and J are TRBV10-1 and TRBJ2-7; D gene ambiguous. The CDR3 has 12 amino acids. Trimming took off 3 bases at V and 0 bases at J, with 3 bases between the two ends. Germline V CDR1 and CDR2: WNHNN, SYGVQD (reference sequence). The CDR3 sequence is CASSDYSYEQYF. DNA for the CDR3: TGCGCCAGCAGTGACTACTCCTACGAGCAGTACTTC.

The V call is TRBV3-1 (or the pseudogene TRBV3-2), the J call TRBJ1-1, with no clear D. V shed 8 bases and J shed 7 bases, with 14 bases lying between them. CDR1 is LGHDT, CDR2 YNNKEL, per germline (reference sequence). This CDR3 is built from 12 residues. In nucleotides, the CDR3 is TGTGCCAGCGCTTCGCTCCGGGGTGAAGCTTTCTTT. It translates to CASASLRGEAFF.

The chain links TRBV5-6 to TRBJ1-2; tentative D call: TRBD1 (5 bases). From germline, CDR1 is SGHDT and CDR2 YYEEEE. The CDR3 totals 13 residues. The germline V and J ends were trimmed by 4 bases and 6 bases, with 13 bases remaining between them. CDR3 nucleotide sequence: TGTGCCAGCAGCCTTCCGCAGGGCGATGGCTACACCTTC. Protein product: CASSLPQGDGYTF.

The J gene is TRBJ1-3, the V gene TRBV28; D is unclear. Deletions cut 6 bases from V and 4 bases from J, with 19 bases between. Per germline, CDR1 MDHEN and CDR2 SYDVKM. The CDR3 contains 16 residues. The CDR3 is CASSSEVSVTGNTIYF. The CDR3 DNA reads as TGTGCCAGCAGCTCAGAGGTTTCGGTAACCGGAAACACCATATATTTT.

This clone was counted once. The J gene is TRBJ2-5, the V gene TRBV19, with 13 nucleotides matching TRBD2. The CDR3 has 15 residues. Germline assignment: CDR1 LNHDA and CDR2 SQIVND (reference sequence). V lost 6 bases to trimming and J lost 5 bases; unmatched junction nucleotides: 6. Written as DNA, the CDR3 is TGTGCCAGTAGGACTAGCGGGAGGACGGGCGAGACCCAGTACTTC. This encodes CASRTSGRTGETQYF.

The CDR3 region has the DNA TGCAGCGTTGGAAGCGGGATTAGCACAGATACGCAGTATTTT. Encoded protein: CSVGSGISTDTQYF. This rearrangement joins TRBV29-1 to TRBJ2-3, with 7 bases fitting TRBD2. V lost 4 bases, J lost 0 bases, and 4 bases stayed unmatched. Germline CDR1 and CDR2: SQVTM and ANQGSEA. CDR3 size: 14 residues.

The chain employs TRBV18 and TRBJ1-4; D is undetermined. The V gene's germline CDR1 is KGHSH and CDR2 LQKENI. With 2 bases removed from V and 5 bases from J, the gap between germline ends came to 15 bases. The CDR3 length is 16 residues. The DNA of the CDR3 is TGTGCCAGCTCACCAGGAGTCCCGGCAAACAATGAAAAACTGTTTTTT. Translation: CASSPGVPANNEKLFF.

Comments on this clone: Other DNA sequences of this sample code for an identical CDR3. V and J are TRBV28 and TRBJ1-1, with no clear D. The CDR3 has 13 residues. Germline loops: CDR1 MDHEN, CDR2 SYDVKM. V dropped 5 bases and J dropped 0 bases, with 7 bases sitting between them. CDR3: CASSLPMNTEAFF. The CDR3 DNA sequence: TGTGCCAGCAGTCTCCCTATGAACACTGAAGCTTTCTTT.

Only one count was recorded for this clone. The rearrangement links TRBV5-1 to TRBJ2-1; D not resolved. This CDR3 is 11 amino acids long. V lost 4 bases and J lost 12, with 11 bases in between. CDR1 is SGHRS and CDR2 is YFSETQ in the germline V gene. As DNA, the CDR3 is TGCGCCAGCAGCCCTGGCCGTTTGCAGTTCTTC. Residues: CASSPGRLQFF.

The chain combines TRBV6-6 with TRBJ2-1; TRBD1 matches at 9 bases. Germline-derived CDR1 and CDR2 are MNHNY and SVGAGI (reference sequence). The CDR3 has 15 amino acids. With 0 bases clipped from V and 9 bases from J, the junction kept 6 bases outside the gene matches. CDR3 in amino acids: CASSYSRTGETEQFF. In DNA, the CDR3 is TGTGCCAGCAGTTACTCTCGGACAGGGGAAACTGAGCAGTTCTTC.

This clone was seen once. This sequence joins TRBV6-6 and TRBJ1-5, with D possibly matching TRBD1 (5 bases). The CDR3 is 16 residues long. Trimming stripped 2 bases from V and 2 bases from J, with 13 bases between. Germline CDR1 is MNHNY and CDR2 is SVGAGI (reference sequence). The DNA of the CDR3 is TGTGCCAGCAGTTACGGGCAGCCGGGGGGCAATCAGCCCCAGCATTTT. Protein product: CASSYGQPGGNQPQHF.

This clone showed up just once. The chain carries TRBV6-5 and TRBJ1-4; 10 nucleotides align to TRBD1. Germline CDR1 is MNHEY and CDR2 is SVGAGI. V lost 6 bases to trimming and J lost 6 bases; unmatched junction nucleotides: 4. This CDR3 region has 14 residues. For the CDR3, the DNA is TGTGCCAGCAGCCCCGGGACAGGGGATGAAAAACTGTTTTTT. This sequence encodes CASSPGTGDEKLFF.

The chain joins TRBV24-1 to TRBJ2-1, with TRBD2 as a possible D gene (6 bases). The CDR3 is 14 amino acids. Germline values: CDR1 KGHDR, CDR2 SFDVKD. Trimming stripped 7 bases from V and 7 bases from J, with 16 bases between. Here the CDR3 DNA reads TGTGCCACCAGCCCTGCCCCGGGAGCAAATGAGCAGTTCTTC. It translates to CATSPAPGANEQFF.

The gene calls are TRBV30 and TRBJ2-7; D gene ambiguous. CDR1 and CDR2 (germline): GTSNPN, SVGIG (reference sequence). This CDR3 is 9 amino acids long. The V end lost 7 bases, the J end lost 3 bases, and 4 bases lay between the germline ends. CDR3 residues: CASFYEQYF. CDR3 DNA sequence: TGTGCCTCCTTCTACGAGCAGTACTTC.

The chain carries TRBV20-1 and TRBJ1-5; TRBD1 matches 7 bases. The CDR3 covers 16 residues. After removal of 3 bases from V and 0 bases from J, the junction contained 8 bases not matched to a gene. The germline V gene encodes CDR1 DFQATT and CDR2 SNEGSKA (reference sequence). The CDR3 DNA reads TGCAGTGCTAGTCGAGAGGGACAGTATAGCAATCAGCCCCAGCATTTT. It specifies CSASREGQYSNQPQHF.

The chain is built from TRBV5-1 and TRBJ1-1, with 8 bases lining up with TRBD1. Germline V gene data show CDR1 as SGHRS and CDR2 as YFSETQ. The CDR3 has 16 residues. The junction had 11 bases not matched to a gene; V was cut back by 4 bases and J by 3 bases. CDR3 bases: TGCGCCAGCAGCAGTACAGGGGGGGCTTTCGACACTGAAGCTTTCTTT. Its protein product is CASSSTGGAFDTEAFF.

This chain links TRBV7-2 with TRBJ2-5; 8 bases match TRBD2. The CDR3 consists of 16 residues. J gave up 2 bases and V 3 bases, and 8 bases lay outside the gene matches. Germline V lookup: CDR1 SGHTA, CDR2 FQGNSA. CDR3 sequence: CASSLGVGGGQETQYF. The CDR3 bases are TGTGCCAGCAGCTTGGGGGTTGGCGGGGGGCAAGAGACCCAGTACTTC.

V is TRBV19 and J is TRBJ2-1; 7 positions match TRBD1. The CDR3 spans 17 residues. Germline-derived CDR1 and CDR2 are LNHDA and SQIVND (reference sequence). With V trimmed by 0 bases and J by 0 bases, 5 bases remained unmatched. The CDR3 loop reads CASSIDATGSSYNEQFF. CDR3 in DNA: TGTGCCAGTAGTATAGACGCGACAGGGAGCTCCTACAATGAGCAGTTCTTC.

This clone was counted at least ten times. The V and J genes are TRBV7-9 and TRBJ1-2; 7 nucleotides agree with TRBD1. This CDR3 spans 12 amino acids. The V gene's germline CDR1 is SEHNR and CDR2 FQNEAQ (reference sequence). J gave up 9 bases and V 5 bases, and 6 bases lay outside the gene matches. This CDR3 reads CASSNPTGRYTF. The DNA of the CDR3 is TGTGCCAGCAGCAACCCGACAGGGCGCTACACCTTC.

This clone appeared once. The V call is TRBV28, the J call TRBJ2-3; the D is unclear. This CDR3 contains 14 residues. Germline lookup yields CDR1 MDHEN and CDR2 SYDVKM. The V end was cut by 5 bases, the J end by 1 base, with 10 bases between. This CDR3 is CASSLDPGTDTQYF. The DNA for the CDR3 is TGTGCCAGCAGTCTCGATCCGGGCACAGATACGCAGTATTTT.